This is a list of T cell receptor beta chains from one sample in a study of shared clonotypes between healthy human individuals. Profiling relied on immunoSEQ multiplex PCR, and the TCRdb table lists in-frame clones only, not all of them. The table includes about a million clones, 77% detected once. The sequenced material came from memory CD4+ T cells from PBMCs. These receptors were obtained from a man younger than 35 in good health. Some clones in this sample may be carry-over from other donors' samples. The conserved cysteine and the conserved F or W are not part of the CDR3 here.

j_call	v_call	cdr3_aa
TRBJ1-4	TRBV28	ASSLLLQGINEKLF
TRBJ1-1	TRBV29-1	SVVGPEAF
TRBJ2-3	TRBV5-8	ASSLQDRGTDTQY
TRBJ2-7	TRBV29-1	SVDLGATYEQY
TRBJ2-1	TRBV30	AWSSGIGNEQF
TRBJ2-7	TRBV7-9	ASSTPSDRDLNEQY
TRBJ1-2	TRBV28	ASSFGGDNYGYT
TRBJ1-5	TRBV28	ASSLGGTGGIQPQH
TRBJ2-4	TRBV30	AWTPGKNIQY
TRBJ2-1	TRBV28	ASNRFGSYNEQF
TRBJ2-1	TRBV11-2	ASSWGGESSYNEQF
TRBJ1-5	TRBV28	ASRSDRGPNQPQH
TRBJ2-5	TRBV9	ASSPRGTGFQETQY
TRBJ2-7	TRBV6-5	ASRRQGQGGGEQY
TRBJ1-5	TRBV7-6	ASSLGGRQPQH
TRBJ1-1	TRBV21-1	ASSKGTGGAKAF
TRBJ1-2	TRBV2	ASSRTDYGYT
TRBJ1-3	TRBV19	ASSPSGQTNSGNTIY
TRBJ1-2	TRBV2	ASSGHSSYGYT
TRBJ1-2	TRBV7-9	ASSPVLRWGDSYGYT
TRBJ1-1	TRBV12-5	ASGQDSWNTEAF
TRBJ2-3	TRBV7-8	ASSFQATDTQY
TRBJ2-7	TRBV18	ASSPRGSWYEQY
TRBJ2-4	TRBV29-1	SVTFLKAQNIQY
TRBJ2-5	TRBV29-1	SVLTGGGETQY
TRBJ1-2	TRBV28	ASSSRQGRNGYT
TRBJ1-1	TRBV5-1	ASSFFLGGNTEAF
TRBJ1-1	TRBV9	ASSVHDPSIGGTEAF
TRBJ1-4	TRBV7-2	ASSLGSGLNEKLF
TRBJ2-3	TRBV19	ASSTGGSGTDTQY
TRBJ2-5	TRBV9	ASSLSSGRAFPETQY
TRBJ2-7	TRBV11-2	ASSLPPRGGFSHEQY
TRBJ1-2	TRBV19	ASSIGPIGDYGYT
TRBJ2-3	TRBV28	ASSVLTDTQY
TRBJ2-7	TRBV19	ASSIAGLAGAREQY
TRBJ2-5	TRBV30	AWSRPGTEETQY
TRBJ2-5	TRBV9	ASSVDWRSSQY
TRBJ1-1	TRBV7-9	ASSIGAALNTEAF
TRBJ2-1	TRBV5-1	ASSPRLANEQF
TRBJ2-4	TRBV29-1	STAGGPGRENIQY
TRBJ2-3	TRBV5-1	ASSPSGRWPDTQY
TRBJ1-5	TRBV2	ASSEGGAGNQPQH
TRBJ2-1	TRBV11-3	ASSLEGTSGRNEQF
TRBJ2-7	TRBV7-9	ASSRDRPSYEQY
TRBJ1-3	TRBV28	ASSPSTASSGNTIY
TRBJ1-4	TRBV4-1	ASSGQTAANEKLF
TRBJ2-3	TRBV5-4	ASSPIRANADTQY
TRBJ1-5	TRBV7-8	ASSFSPGERFQPQH
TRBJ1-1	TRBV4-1	ASSQGREAF
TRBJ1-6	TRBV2	ASSDAPESPLH
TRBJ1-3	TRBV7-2	ASSFGPSGNTIY
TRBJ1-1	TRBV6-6	ASSYPDREGTEAF
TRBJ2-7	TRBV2	ASSLLAGEGEQY
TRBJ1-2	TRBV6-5	ASRHEGGGYT
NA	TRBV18	ASSPIAGAYEQY
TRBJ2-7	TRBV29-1	SVPGGAYEQY
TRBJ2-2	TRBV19	ASSRSGELF
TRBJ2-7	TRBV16	ASSPTTNRVYHEQY
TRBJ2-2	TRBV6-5	ASSYSSGANTGELF